This T cell receptor beta chain comes out of a study of blood T cell repertoires in COVID-19. Study as a whole: From the United States, Italy and Spain came samples of acute and convalescent COVID-19. T cells, B-cell-depleted T cells, or PBMCs provided the cDNA or gDNA that served as material.

The length of the CDR3 is 14 residues. Per the germline V gene, CDR1 is SGDLS and CDR2 is YYNGEE. V gave up 3 bases and J gave up 2 bases, with 11 bases separating them. The protocol was immunoSEQ multiplex PCR, while the TCRdb copy is restricted to in-frame clones and leaves out a portion. The sample includes around 130,000 clones, around 85% of them seen just once. Sequencing was done on a sample of peripheral blood. The sequence was obtained from a man aged 55 to 70 with acute or convalescent COVID-19. This chain joins TRBV9 and TRBJ1-2; unclear D gene. CDR3 region: CASSGYSSNYGYTF. The CDR3 nucleotides are TGTGCCAGCAGCGGGTACAGCTCAAACTATGGCTACACCTTC.